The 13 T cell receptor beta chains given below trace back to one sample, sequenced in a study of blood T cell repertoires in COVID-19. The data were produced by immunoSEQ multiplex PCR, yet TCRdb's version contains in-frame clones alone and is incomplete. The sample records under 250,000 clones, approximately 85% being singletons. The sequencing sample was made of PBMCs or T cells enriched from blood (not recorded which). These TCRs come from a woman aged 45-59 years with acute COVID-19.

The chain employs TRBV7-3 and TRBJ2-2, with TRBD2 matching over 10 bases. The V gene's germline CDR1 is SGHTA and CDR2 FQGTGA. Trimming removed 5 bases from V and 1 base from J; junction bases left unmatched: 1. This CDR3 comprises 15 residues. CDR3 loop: CASSLAGENTGELFF. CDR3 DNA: TGTGCCAGCAGCCTAGCGGGGGAGAACACCGGGGAGCTGTTTTTT.

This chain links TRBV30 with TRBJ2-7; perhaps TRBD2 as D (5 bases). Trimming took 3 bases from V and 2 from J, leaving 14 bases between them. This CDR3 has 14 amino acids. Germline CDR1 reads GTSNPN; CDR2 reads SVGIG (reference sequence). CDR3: CAWRYTPGTYEQYF. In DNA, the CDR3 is TGTGCCTGGAGGTATACGCCCGGGACCTACGAGCAGTACTTC.

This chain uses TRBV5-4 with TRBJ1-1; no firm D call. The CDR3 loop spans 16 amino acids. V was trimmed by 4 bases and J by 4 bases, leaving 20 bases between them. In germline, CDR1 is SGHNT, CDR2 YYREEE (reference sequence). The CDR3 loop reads CASSRETQRGGTEAFF. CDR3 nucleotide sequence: TGTGCCAGCAGCCGGGAGACGCAGCGGGGTGGCACTGAAGCTTTCTTT.

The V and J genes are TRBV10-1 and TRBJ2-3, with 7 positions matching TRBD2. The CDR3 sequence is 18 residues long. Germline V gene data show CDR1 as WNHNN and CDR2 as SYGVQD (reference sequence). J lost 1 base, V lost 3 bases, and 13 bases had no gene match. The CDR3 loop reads CASSDLGTTSWGTDTQYF. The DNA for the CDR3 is TGCGCCAGCAGTGATCTAGGGACTACCAGCTGGGGCACAGATACGCAGTATTTT.

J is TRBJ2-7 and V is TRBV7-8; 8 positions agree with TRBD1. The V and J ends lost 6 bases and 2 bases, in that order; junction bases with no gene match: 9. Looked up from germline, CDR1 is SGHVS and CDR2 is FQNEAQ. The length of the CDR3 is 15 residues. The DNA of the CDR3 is TGTGCCAGCAGGCTAGGGACAGGAAAGGCCTACGAGCAGTACTTC. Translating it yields CASRLGTGKAYEQYF.

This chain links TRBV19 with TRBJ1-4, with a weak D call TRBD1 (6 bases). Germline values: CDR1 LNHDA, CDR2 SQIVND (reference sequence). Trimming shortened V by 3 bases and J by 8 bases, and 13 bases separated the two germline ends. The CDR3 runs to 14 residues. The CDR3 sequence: CASSMSTGPEKLFF. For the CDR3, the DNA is TGTGCCAGTAGTATGAGTACAGGGCCCGAAAAACTGTTTTTT. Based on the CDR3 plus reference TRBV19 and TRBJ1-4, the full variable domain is DGGITQSPKYLFRKEGQNVTLSCEQNLNHDAMYWYRQDPGQGLRLIYYSQIVNDFQKGDIAEGYSVSREKKESFPLTVTSAQKNPTAFYLCASSMSTGPEKLFFGSGTQLSVL.

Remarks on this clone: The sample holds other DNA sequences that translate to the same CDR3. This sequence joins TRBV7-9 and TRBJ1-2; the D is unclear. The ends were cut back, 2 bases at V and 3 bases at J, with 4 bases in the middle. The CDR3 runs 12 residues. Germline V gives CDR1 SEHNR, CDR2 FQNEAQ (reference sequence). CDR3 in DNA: TGTGCCAGCAGCTTATCGGACTATGGCTACACCTTC. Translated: CASSLSDYGYTF.

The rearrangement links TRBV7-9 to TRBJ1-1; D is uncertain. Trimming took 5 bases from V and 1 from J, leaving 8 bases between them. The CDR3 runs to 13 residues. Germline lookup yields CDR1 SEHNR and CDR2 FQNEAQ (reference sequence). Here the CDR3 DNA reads TGTGCCAGCAGCGAAACAAAGAACACTGAAGCTTTCTTT. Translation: CASSETKNTEAFF.

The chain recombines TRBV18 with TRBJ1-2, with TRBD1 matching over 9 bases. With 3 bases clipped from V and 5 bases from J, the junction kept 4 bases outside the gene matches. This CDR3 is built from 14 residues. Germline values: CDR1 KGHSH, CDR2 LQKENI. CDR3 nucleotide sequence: TGTGCCAGCTCACCTCCCGGACAGGGGTATGGCTACACCTTC. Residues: CASSPPGQGYGYTF.

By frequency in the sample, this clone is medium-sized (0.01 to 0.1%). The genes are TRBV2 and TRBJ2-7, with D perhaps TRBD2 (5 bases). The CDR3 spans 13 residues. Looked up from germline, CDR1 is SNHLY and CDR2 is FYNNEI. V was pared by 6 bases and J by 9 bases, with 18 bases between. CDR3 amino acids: CASSWTESRVQYF. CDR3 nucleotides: TGTGCCAGCAGCTGGACGGAATCGAGGGTGCAGTACTTC.

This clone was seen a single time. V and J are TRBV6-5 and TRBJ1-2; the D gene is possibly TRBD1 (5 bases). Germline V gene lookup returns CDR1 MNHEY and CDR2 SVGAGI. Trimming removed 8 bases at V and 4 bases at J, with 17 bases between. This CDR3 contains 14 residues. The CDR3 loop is CASSQGPRGYGYTF. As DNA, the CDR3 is TGTGCCAGCTCCCAGGGCCCGCGGGGCTATGGCTACACCTTC.

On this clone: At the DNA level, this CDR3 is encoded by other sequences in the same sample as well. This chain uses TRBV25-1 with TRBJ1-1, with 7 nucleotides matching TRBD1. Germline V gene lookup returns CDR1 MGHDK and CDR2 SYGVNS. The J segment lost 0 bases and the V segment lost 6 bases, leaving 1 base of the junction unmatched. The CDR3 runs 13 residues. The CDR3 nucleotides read TGTGCCAGCAGGGACAGGTTGAACACTGAAGCTTTCTTT. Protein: CASRDRLNTEAFF.

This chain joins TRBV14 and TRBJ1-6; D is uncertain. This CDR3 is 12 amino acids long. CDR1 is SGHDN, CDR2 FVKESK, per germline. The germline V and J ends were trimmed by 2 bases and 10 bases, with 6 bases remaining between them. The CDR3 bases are TGTGCCAGCAGCCAAAGAGTCTCACCCCTCCACTTT. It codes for CASSQRVSPLHF.